The 31 T cell receptor beta chains in this list originate from one sample, sequenced in a study of CD8+ T cells in alopecia areata. cDNA serving as the sequencing template came from extracted, reverse transcribed RNA. The assay was immunoSEQ multiplex PCR, and TCRdb's table has in-frame clones only and misses some. The sample holds more than 150,000 clones, 40% to 60% seen once. Material: CD8+ T cells sorted from blood, obtained at week 0. These receptors were collected from a human donor with alopecia areata.

This sequence joins TRBV30 and TRBJ1-1; possibly TRBD1 for D (5 bases). The V and J ends lost 6 bases and 2 bases respectively, with 13 bases between them. Germline V gives CDR1 GTSNPN, CDR2 SVGIG (reference sequence). The CDR3 spans 13 residues. This chain's CDR3 is CACLDGGNTEAFF. CDR3 in DNA: TGTGCCTGCCTGGACGGGGGAAACACTGAAGCTTTCTTT.

J is TRBJ1-2 and V is TRBV30, with no clear D. The V end lost 1 base, the J end lost 4 bases, and 4 bases lay between the germline ends. The CDR3 totals 11 residues. Looked up from germline, CDR1 is GTSNPN and CDR2 is SVGIG (reference sequence). Here the CDR3 reads CAWSGSYGYTF. CDR3 in DNA: TGTGCCTGGAGTGGATCCTATGGCTACACCTTC.

The gene calls are TRBV9 and TRBJ1-2, with D unclear. V was trimmed by 3 bases and J by 6 bases, leaving 3 bases between them. The CDR3 runs to 10 residues. Germline loops: CDR1 SGDLS, CDR2 YYNGEE. The CDR3 DNA reads as TGTGCCAGCAGCGCGAATGGCTACACCTTC. It specifies CASSANGYTF.

The V gene is TRBV7-9, the J gene TRBJ1-2; D ambiguous. V was cut by 4 bases and J by 8 bases, with 14 bases left in between. Looked up from germline, CDR1 is SEHNR and CDR2 is FQNEAQ (reference sequence). The CDR3 totals 13 residues. The CDR3, as DNA: TGTGCCAGCAGCTCGATCAGACCCGACGGCTACACCTTC. Its translation: CASSSIRPDGYTF.

The chain joins TRBV19 to TRBJ1-2, with 10 bases aligning to TRBD1. CDR3 length: 16 amino acids. With 6 bases clipped from V and 6 bases from J, the junction kept 13 bases outside the gene matches. The germline V gene encodes CDR1 LNHDA and CDR2 SQIVND (reference sequence). The CDR3 loop reads CASSIGTGVLLDGYTF. In DNA, the CDR3 is TGTGCCAGTAGCATCGGGACAGGGGTCCTACTCGATGGCTACACCTTC.

The V and J genes are TRBV29-1 and TRBJ2-1; 8 nucleotides match TRBD1. The trim removed 4 bases at V and 4 bases at J, leaving 6 bases unmatched. In germline, CDR1 is SQVTM, CDR2 ANQGSEA. The CDR3 runs to 14 residues. The CDR3 nucleotides are TGCAGCGTTGGACCCCAGGGGGCATACAATGAGCAGTTCTTC. It is translated as CSVGPQGAYNEQFF.

This clone was counted once. The gene calls are TRBV2 and TRBJ1-4; D gene unclear. With 4 bases removed from V and 0 bases from J, the gap between germline ends came to 9 bases. CDR3 length: 15 residues. Germline loops: CDR1 SNHLY, CDR2 FYNNEI. Written as DNA, the CDR3 is TGTGCCAGCAGTGGCCTCCCTCCAACTAATGAAAAACTGTTTTTT. Residues: CASSGLPPTNEKLFF.

The V call is TRBV7-9, the J call TRBJ2-7; D call uncertain. The germline V gene encodes CDR1 SEHNR and CDR2 FQNEAQ (reference sequence). This CDR3 has 14 amino acids. Trimming removed 5 bases at V and 2 bases at J, with 13 bases between. CDR3: CASSHSLKAYEQYF. The CDR3 nucleotides are TGTGCCAGCAGCCATTCTCTTAAGGCCTACGAGCAGTACTTC.

The V call is TRBV30, the J call TRBJ2-7; no firm D call. The germline V gene has CDR1 GTSNPN and CDR2 SVGIG (reference sequence). V lost 1 base, J lost 7 bases, and 11 bases lay in between. This CDR3 has 12 amino acids. CDR3 region: CAWSGASREQYF. CDR3 coding DNA: TGTGCCTGGAGTGGGGCGTCTCGTGAGCAGTACTTC.

In this sample, this clone turned up once. The CDR3, as DNA: TGCGCCAGCAGCCATTACCCCGGGACAGGGTTGAGCGAGCAGTACTTC. Amino acids: CASSHYPGTGLSEQYF. The rearrangement joins TRBV4-1 to TRBJ2-7, with TRBD1 matching 9 bases. This CDR3 has 16 amino acids. Looked up from germline, CDR1 is MGHRA and CDR2 is YSYEKL. V gave up 3 bases and J gave up 6 bases; unmatched junction bases: 12.

This rearrangement joins TRBV29-1 to TRBJ2-3; 9 nucleotides agree with TRBD2. J lost 0 bases, V lost 0 bases, and 13 bases had no gene match. Germline V CDR1 and CDR2: SQVTM, ANQGSEA. CDR3 length: 19 amino acids. The CDR3 bases are TGCAGCGTTGAAGATCCGCTAGCGGGGAGAAGTTCTAGCACAGATACGCAGTATTTT. Protein product: CSVEDPLAGRSSSTDTQYF.

This clone came up a few times. The genes are TRBV19 and TRBJ1-5; TRBD1 might be the D (6 bases). The CDR3 length is 15 residues. Germline V gene data show CDR1 as LNHDA and CDR2 as SQIVND (reference sequence). V was shortened by 5 bases and J by 0 bases, with 11 bases between the two germline ends. The CDR3 nucleotides read TGTGCCAGTAGTGAAAGGGGACATAGCAATCAGCCCCAGCATTTT. Translation gives CASSERGHSNQPQHF.

This clone was recorded only once. V and J are TRBV6-5 and TRBJ2-2; D not certain. The CDR3 has 16 amino acids. V lost 2 bases and J 5 bases, leaving 15 bases between the germline ends. Germline lookup yields CDR1 MNHEY and CDR2 SVGAGI. Written as DNA, the CDR3 is TGTGCCAGCAGTTACCGGGCAGCACAAAATACCGGGGAGCTGTTTTTT. Its protein product is CASSYRAAQNTGELFF.

The J gene is TRBJ2-7, the V gene TRBV5-6, with D uncertain. Trimming took off 4 bases at V and 2 bases at J, with 13 bases between the two ends. CDR3 length equals 14 residues. Germline V gene lookup returns CDR1 SGHDT and CDR2 YYEEEE. CDR3 sequence: CASSKRSRPYEQYF. In nucleotides, the CDR3 is TGTGCCAGCAGCAAAAGGTCCCGACCCTACGAGCAGTACTTC.

For the CDR3, the DNA is TGTGCCAGCAGCTTGGACAGTTACCAAGAGACCCAGTACTTC. It codes for CASSLDSYQETQYF. The chain joins TRBV13 to TRBJ2-5; possible D gene TRBD1, 6 bases. The CDR3 has 14 residues. V was shortened by 3 bases and J by 0 bases, with 8 bases between the two germline ends. The germline V gene encodes CDR1 PRHDT and CDR2 FYEKMQ (reference sequence).

The chain uses TRBV23-1 and TRBJ1-6, with a weak D call TRBD1 (6 bases). TRBV23-1 is known as an ORF, though its function is uncertain. Trimming took 0 bases from V and 6 from J, leaving 24 bases between them. The CDR3 has 20 residues. The CDR3 DNA reads as TGCGCCAGCAGTCAATCATCTCGCGGTTGGAGGGGACACGGTAATTCACCCCTCCACTTT. Translated, it gives CASSQSSRGWRGHGNSPLHF.

CDR3 in amino acids: CASSVDKKNTEAFF. CDR3 in DNA: TGTGCCAGCAGCGTCGACAAAAAGAACACTGAAGCTTTCTTT. The rearrangement joins TRBV9 to TRBJ1-1, with no clear D. CDR3 length equals 14 residues. Germline V gives CDR1 SGDLS, CDR2 YYNGEE. Trimming left V 2 bases short and J 1 base short, with 9 bases between.

V gene TRBV2 combines with J gene TRBJ1-1; 8 bases are shared with TRBD1. The V gene end was trimmed by 9 bases and the J gene end by 4 bases; junction bases not matched to a gene: 7. This CDR3 comprises 13 residues. Germline-derived CDR1 and CDR2 are SNHLY and FYNNEI. CDR3 sequence (DNA): TGTGCCAGTGGGACAGGTCGGTTCACTGAAGCTTTCTTT. Its translation: CASGTGRFTEAFF.

The genes are TRBV6-1 and TRBJ1-5; TRBD1 aligns across 10 bases. In germline, CDR1 is MNHNS, CDR2 SASEGT. The CDR3 runs 13 residues. V gave up 8 bases and J gave up 7 bases; unmatched junction bases: 5. The CDR3: CASGDRGRQPQHF. In DNA form, the CDR3 reads TGTGCCAGCGGGGACAGGGGTCGCCAGCCCCAGCATTTT.

The chain is built from TRBV2 and TRBJ2-3, with 7 bases lining up with TRBD2. This CDR3 spans 13 amino acids. Germline V CDR1 and CDR2: SNHLY, FYNNEI. V dropped 8 bases and J dropped 6; count of bases not matched to a gene: 8. The CDR3, as DNA: TGTGCCAGCGGAAGCGGGGAGGGGGATACGCAGTATTTT. Translated: CASGSGEGDTQYF. The full variable domain, with the rest looked up from reference TRBV2 and TRBJ2-3, is EPEVTQTPSHQVTQMGQEVILRCVPISNHLYFYWYRQILGQKVEFLVSFYNNEISEKSEIFDDQFSVERPDGSNFTLKIRSTKLEDSAMYFCASGSGEGDTQYFGPGTRLTVL.

V and J are TRBV7-8 and TRBJ2-3, with D unresolved. Trimming removed 1 base from V and 0 bases from J, with 2 bases in between. The CDR3 extends over 13 amino acids. From germline, CDR1 is SGHVS and CDR2 FQNEAQ. The CDR3 loop reads CASSLDSTDTQYF. In DNA, the CDR3 is TGTGCCAGCAGCTTAGACAGCACAGATACGCAGTATTTT.

In nucleotides, the CDR3 is TGCGCCAGCAGCCAAGGCAACTACGGTGGCTACACCTTC. Protein: CASSQGNYGGYTF. The chain has TRBV4-1 and TRBJ1-2; no reliable D call. Between the trimmed V and J ends, which lost 1 base and 7 bases, there was a span of 10 bases. This CDR3 is built from 13 residues. Germline CDR1 is MGHRA and CDR2 is YSYEKL.

This rearrangement joins TRBV14 to TRBJ2-6; D gene uncertain. V shed 3 bases and J shed 4 bases, with 7 bases lying between them. Germline V gene data show CDR1 as SGHDN and CDR2 as FVKESK. This CDR3 is built from 14 residues. CDR3 DNA sequence: TGTGCCAGCAGCCAGGGAACAGGGGCCAACGTCCTGACTTTC. It encodes CASSQGTGANVLTF.

The CDR3 is CASSANRDRGEETQYF. The CDR3 nucleotides read TGTGCCAGCAGCGCGAACCGGGACAGGGGTGAAGAGACCCAGTACTTC. The V and J genes are TRBV9 and TRBJ2-5; 10 positions agree with TRBD1. After removal of 3 bases from V and 3 bases from J, the junction contained 8 bases not matched to a gene. The germline CDR1 and CDR2 sequences are SGDLS and YYNGEE. The CDR3 runs 16 residues. Looking up the rest from reference TRBV9 and TRBJ2-5 gives the full variable domain: DSGVTQTPKHLITATGQRVTLRCSPRSGDLSVYWYQQSLDQGLQFLIQYYNGEERAKGNILERFSAQQFPDLHSELNLSSLELGDSALYFCASSANRDRGEETQYFGPGTRLLVL.

The chain carries TRBV27 and TRBJ2-7, with D perhaps being TRBD1 or TRBD2 (5 bases each). Germline assignment: CDR1 MNHEY and CDR2 SMNVEV (reference sequence). The CDR3 extends over 12 amino acids. V lost 4 bases to trimming and J lost 4 bases, with 8 bases between them. The CDR3 loop is CASSWDGYEQYF. The CDR3 DNA follows: TGTGCCAGCAGTTGGGACGGGTACGAGCAGTACTTC.

This clone was seen a few times. The rearrangement uses TRBV6-5 and TRBJ1-5; D gene ambiguous. Germline V lookup: CDR1 MNHEY, CDR2 SVGAGI. The CDR3 has 14 amino acids. Trimming pared 6 bases from V and 7 bases from J, leaving 16 bases between. The CDR3 is CASRDEVGSQPQHF. In DNA, the CDR3 is TGTGCCAGCAGGGACGAGGTAGGGTCGCAGCCCCAGCATTTT.

This clone was detected only a few times. The chain recombines TRBV30 with TRBJ2-3; D is undetermined. Germline V gene data show CDR1 as GTSNPN and CDR2 as SVGIG (reference sequence). The CDR3 runs 12 residues. The V and J ends lost 1 base and 2 bases respectively, with 4 bases between them. CDR3 in DNA: TGTGCCTGGAGTGGGGCCACAGATACGCAGTATTTT. It codes for CAWSGATDTQYF.

V usage is TRBV29-1 and J usage is TRBJ1-1, with D possibly matching TRBD1 (5 bases). V was shortened by 7 bases and J by 5 bases, with 20 bases between the two germline ends. Germline V CDR1 and CDR2: SQVTM, ANQGSEA. This CDR3 has 14 amino acids. The chain's CDR3 is CSDMGTRGETEAFF. The CDR3, as DNA: TGCAGCGACATGGGGACCCGGGGAGAAACTGAAGCTTTCTTT.

The chain carries TRBV4-3 and TRBJ2-7; D not certain. Between the trimmed V and J ends, which lost 5 bases and 5 bases, there was a span of 13 bases. Germline loops: CDR1 LGHNA, CDR2 YSLEER. The CDR3 contains 13 residues. CDR3: CASSSRLADEQYF. CDR3 nucleotide sequence: TGCGCCAGCAGCTCCCGACTGGCGGACGAGCAGTACTTC.

This clone occurred a few times. The chain employs TRBV4-1 and TRBJ1-5; no reliable D call. The CDR3 length is 15 residues. The V and J ends lost 3 bases and 7 bases respectively, with 16 bases between them. Germline V gene lookup returns CDR1 MGHRA and CDR2 YSYEKL. The chain's CDR3 is CASSHPGEVIQPQHF. CDR3 in DNA: TGCGCCAGCAGCCACCCCGGGGAGGTGATCCAGCCCCAGCATTTT.

V gene TRBV29-1 combines with J gene TRBJ1-1; possible D gene TRBD1, 5 bases. Trimming pared 6 bases from V and 6 bases from J, leaving 17 bases between. CDR3 size: 13 residues. Germline-derived CDR1 and CDR2 are SQVTM and ANQGSEA. CDR3 sequence: CSVTSRETAEAFF. CDR3 bases: TGCAGCGTCACAAGCCGGGAGACAGCTGAAGCTTTCTTT. The complete variable domain, with remaining parts taken from reference TRBV29-1 and TRBJ1-1, reads SAVISQKPSRDICQRGTSLTIQCQVDSQVTMMFWYRQQPGQSLTLIATANQGSEATYESGFVIDKFPISRPNLTFSTLTVSNMSPEDSSIYLCSVTSRETAEAFFGQGTRLTVV.